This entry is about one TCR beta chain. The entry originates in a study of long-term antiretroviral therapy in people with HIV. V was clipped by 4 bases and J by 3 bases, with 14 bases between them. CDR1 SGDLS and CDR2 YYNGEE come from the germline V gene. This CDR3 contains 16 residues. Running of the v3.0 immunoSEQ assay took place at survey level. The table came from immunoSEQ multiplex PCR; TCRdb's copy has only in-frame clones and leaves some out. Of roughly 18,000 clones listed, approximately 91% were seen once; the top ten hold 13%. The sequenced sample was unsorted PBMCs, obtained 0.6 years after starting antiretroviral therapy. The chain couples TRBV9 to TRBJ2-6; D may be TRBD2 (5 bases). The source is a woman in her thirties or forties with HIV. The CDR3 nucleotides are TGTGCCAGCAGCCCTAGCCCCTATGTTGGGGCCAACGTCCTGACTTTC. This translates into CASSPSPYVGANVLTF.